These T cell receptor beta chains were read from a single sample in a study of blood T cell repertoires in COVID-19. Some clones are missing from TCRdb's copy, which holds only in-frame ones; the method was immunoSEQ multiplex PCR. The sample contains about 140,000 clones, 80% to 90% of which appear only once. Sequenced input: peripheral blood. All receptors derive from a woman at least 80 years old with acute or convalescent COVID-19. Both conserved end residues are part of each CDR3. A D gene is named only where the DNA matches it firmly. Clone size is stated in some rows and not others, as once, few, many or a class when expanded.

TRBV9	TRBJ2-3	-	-	CASSVEGLIDTQYF	TGTGCCAGCAGCGTAGAAGGACTTATAGATACGCAGTATTTT
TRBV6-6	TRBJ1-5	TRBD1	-	CASSYGTVSDQPQHF	TGTGCCAGCAGTTACGGGACAGTTTCCGATCAGCCCCAGCATTTT
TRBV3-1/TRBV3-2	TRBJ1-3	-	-	CASSHQGSGNTIYF	TGTGCCAGCAGCCACCAGGGCTCTGGAAACACCATATATTTT
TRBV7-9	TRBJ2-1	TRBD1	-	CASSSQTGVTYNEQFF	TGTGCCAGCAGCTCCCAAACAGGGGTCACCTACAATGAGCAGTTCTTC
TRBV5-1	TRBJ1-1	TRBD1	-	CASSLGTGNTEAFF	TGCGCCAGCAGCTTGGGGACAGGGAACACTGAAGCTTTCTTT
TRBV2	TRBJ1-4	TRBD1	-	CASRDGTGGVSNEKLFF	TGTGCCAGCAGAGACGGGACAGGGGGCGTATCTAATGAAAAACTGTTTTTT
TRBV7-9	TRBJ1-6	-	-	CASSLARDSDYNSPLHF	TGTGCCAGCAGCCTCGCCAGGGATAGTGACTATAATTCACCCCTCCACTTT
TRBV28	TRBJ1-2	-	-	CASGTVSDYGYTF	TGTGCCAGTGGGACTGTCTCGGACTATGGCTACACCTTC
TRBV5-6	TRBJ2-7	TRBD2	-	CASRKLAGANYEQYF	TGTGCCAGCAGGAAACTAGCGGGGGCAAACTACGAGCAGTACTTC
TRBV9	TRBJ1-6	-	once	CASSVDGREGGSPLHF	TGTGCCAGCAGCGTAGACGGCAGGGAGGGCGGGTCACCCCTCCACTTT
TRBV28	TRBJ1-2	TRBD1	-	CASSLPGQGAYGYTF	TGTGCCAGCAGTCTCCCGGGACAGGGGGCTTATGGCTACACCTTC
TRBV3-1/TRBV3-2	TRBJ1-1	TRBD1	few	CASSLYLGQGGIEAFF	TGTGCCAGCAGCCTCTACCTCGGACAGGGCGGTATTGAAGCTTTCTTT
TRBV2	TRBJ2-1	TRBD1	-	CASSLDRATFYNEQFF	TGTGCCAGCAGTCTCGACAGGGCCACTTTTTACAATGAGCAGTTCTTC
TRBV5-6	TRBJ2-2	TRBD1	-	CASSLQGRDTGELFF	TGTGCCAGCAGCCTACAGGGGCGGGACACCGGGGAGCTGTTTTTT
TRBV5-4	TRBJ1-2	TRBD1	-	CASSFRQGGGYGYTF	TGTGCCAGCAGCTTTAGACAGGGGGGAGGCTATGGCTACACCTTC
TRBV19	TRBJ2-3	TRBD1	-	CASSPLGTGPDTQYF	TGTGCCAGTAGTCCCCTCGGGACAGGCCCAGATACGCAGTATTTT
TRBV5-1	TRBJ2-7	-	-	CASSSRGSANEQYF	TGCGCCAGCAGCTCCAGGGGATCGGCGAACGAGCAGTACTTC
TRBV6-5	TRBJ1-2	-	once	CASRLLTAGGYTF	TGTGCCAGCAGACTCCTTACAGCGGGTGGCTACACCTTC
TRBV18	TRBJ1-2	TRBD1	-	CATQSGDRAGYTF	TGTGCCACTCAAAGCGGGGACAGGGCTGGCTACACCTTC
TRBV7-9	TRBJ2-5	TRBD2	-	CASSRRDGGAGETQYF	TGTGCCAGCAGCCGCCGTGACGGGGGGGCCGGAGAGACCCAGTACTTC
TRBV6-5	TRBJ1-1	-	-	CASNRAPNTEAFF	TGTGCCAGCAACCGCGCCCCGAACACTGAAGCTTTCTTT
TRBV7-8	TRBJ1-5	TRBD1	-	CASSLVARQGVSQPQHF	TGTGCCAGCAGCTTAGTTGCGCGGCAGGGGGTGAGTCAGCCCCAGCATTTT
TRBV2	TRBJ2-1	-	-	CASSPRGLGEQFF	TGTGCCAGCAGTCCCCGGGGTCTGGGGGAGCAGTTCTTC
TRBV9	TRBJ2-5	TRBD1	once	CASSVSNGQGWETQYF	TGTGCCAGCAGCGTATCTAATGGACAGGGTTGGGAGACCCAGTACTTC
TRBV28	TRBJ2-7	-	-	CASSTQGSYEQYF	TGTGCCAGCAGTACTCAGGGATCCTACGAGCAGTACTTC
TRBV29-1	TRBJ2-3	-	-	CSVDERGTDTQYF	TGCAGCGTTGATGAGCGGGGCACAGATACGCAGTATTTT
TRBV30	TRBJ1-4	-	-	CAWSGQYNEKLFF	TGTGCCTGGAGTGGACAGTATAATGAAAAACTGTTTTTT
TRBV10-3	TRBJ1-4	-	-	CAISESRGLNEKLFF	TGTGCCATCAGTGAGTCTCGGGGATTAAATGAAAAACTGTTTTTT
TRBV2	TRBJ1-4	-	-	CASSEAGADSEKLFF	TGTGCCAGCAGTGAAGCGGGGGCGGATTCTGAAAAACTGTTTTTT